This is a list of T cell receptor beta chains from one sample in a study of T cells in Graves' hyperthyroidism and ophthalmopathy. One entry per CDR3 protein, called by TCRdb with MiXCR from the multiplex PCR reads. The sample includes around 520,000 distinct CDR3 sequences, 14% seen only once; the top ten take roughly 13%. Sequencing was performed on blood. The receptors come from a woman between 40 and 50 years old with Graves' hyperthyroidism. The CDR3 runs from the conserved cysteine through the conserved F or W. The order of the fields is J gene, clone size, D gene, V gene, CDR3 DNA, CDR3 protein. A D gene is named only where the DNA matches it firmly. Expanded clones get a size class; other rows say once, few or many, or leave the size out.

TRBJ1-1 | many | NA | TRBV28 | TGTGCCAGCAGTCTTGGGACGGTGCTTGACATGAACACTGAAGCTTTCTTT | CASSLGTVLDMNTEAFF
TRBJ1-5 | NA | TRBD1 | TRBV12-3/TRBV12-4 | TGTGCCAGCGGCGGACAGGGGATTATACAGCCCCAGCATTTT | CASGGQGIIQPQHF
TRBJ1-1 | many | NA | TRBV28 | TGTGCCACGATAAGGGAGGAGGTCACTGAAGCTTTCTTT | CATIREEVTEAFF
TRBJ2-5 | few | TRBD1 | TRBV12-5 | TGTGCTAGTGGTCCGGGACAGGGGAACCAAGAGACCCAGTACTTC | CASGPGQGNQETQYF
TRBJ2-3 | few | TRBD1 | TRBV4-2 | TGTGCCAGCAGCCTATGGACAGGTAGCACAGATACGCAGTATTTT | CASSLWTGSTDTQYF
TRBJ2-7 | many | TRBD2 | TRBV20-1 | TGCAGTGCTAGCGGGGGGAGCCTCTCCTACGAGCAGTACTTC | CSASGGSLSYEQYF
TRBJ1-5 | few | NA | TRBV6-1 | TGTGCCAGCAGTGAAGAGCCGACGGGTTATCCCCAGCATTTT | CASSEEPTGYPQHF
TRBJ1-2 | many | NA | TRBV28 | TGTGCCAGCAGTTCTAACCTCGTTTATGGCTACACCTTC | CASSSNLVYGYTF
TRBJ2-5 | NA | TRBD1 | TRBV12-3/TRBV12-4 | TGTGCCAGCAGTTGGCGGGACAGGGGGCTCGAGACCCAGTACTTC | CASSWRDRGLETQYF
TRBJ1-5 | few | TRBD1 | TRBV6-1 | TGTGCCAGCAGTTACGCGGGACAGGGGAGCAATCAGCCCCAGCATTTT | CASSYAGQGSNQPQHF
TRBJ2-1 | NA | NA | TRBV19 | TGTGCCAGTAGTATGGCCGGCACCTCCTACAATGAGCAGTTCTTC | CASSMAGTSYNEQFF
TRBJ1-1 | many | NA | TRBV2 | TGTGCCGGCTCTATAGGGACGAACACTGAAGCTTTCTTT | CAGSIGTNTEAFF
TRBJ1-4 | NA | NA | TRBV27 | TGTGCCAGCAGTCAGGCATTTAATGAAAAACTGTTTTTT | CASSQAFNEKLFF
TRBJ1-2 | many | NA | TRBV12-3/TRBV12-4 | TGTGCCAGCAGTTTCGGGATTAACTATGGCTACACCTTC | CASSFGINYGYTF
TRBJ1-6 | NA | NA | TRBV4-1 | TGCGCCAGCAGCCAAGACACCGGGGGAAATTCACCCCTCCACTTT | CASSQDTGGNSPLHF